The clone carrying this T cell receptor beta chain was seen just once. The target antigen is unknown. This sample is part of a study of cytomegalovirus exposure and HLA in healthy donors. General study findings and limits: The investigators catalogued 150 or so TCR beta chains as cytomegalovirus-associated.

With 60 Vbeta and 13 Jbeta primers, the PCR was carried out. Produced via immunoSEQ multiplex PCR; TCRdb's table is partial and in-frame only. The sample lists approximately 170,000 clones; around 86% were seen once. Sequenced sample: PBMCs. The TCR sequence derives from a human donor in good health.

The CDR3, as DNA: TGCGCCAGCAGCCAAAGACTGACCTACGAGCAGTACTTC. Translating it yields CASSQRLTYEQYF. The chain carries TRBV4-1 and TRBJ2-5, with D unclear. The closer fit of TRBJ2-7 to the DNA end suggests the J call may be wrong. The CDR3 has 13 residues. The germline V gene has CDR1 MGHRA and CDR2 YSYEKL.